The next 27 T cell receptor beta chains were all read from a single sample in a study of breast tumors, draining lymph nodes, adjacent tissues. TCRdb redid the calling of the multiplex PCR reads with MiXCR, one entry per CDR3 protein. Among about 66,000 distinct CDR3 sequences listed, 40% to 45% were seen once. What was sequenced was breast tumor tissue. Receptor source: a female donor with breast cancer. Some clones in this sample may be carry-over from other donors' samples.

J is TRBJ2-2 and V is TRBV5-1; D possibly corresponds to TRBD1 (5 bases). Per the germline V gene, CDR1 is SGHRS and CDR2 is YFSETQ. Trimming pared 0 bases from V and 0 bases from J, leaving 12 bases between. The CDR3 is 17 residues long. The CDR3 region has the DNA TGCGCCAGCAGCTTGGCCAAGACAGTCGCGAACACCGGGGAGCTGTTTTTT. Protein: CASSLAKTVANTGELFF.

This clonotype was recorded a few times. This may be a read error, as it is one base from a much larger clone. The chain employs TRBV14 and TRBJ1-2, with 7 bases lining up with TRBD1. The CDR3 loop spans 15 amino acids. CDR1 and CDR2 from the germline V gene are SGHDN and FVKESK. DNA of the CDR3: TGTGCCAGCAGCCGGGTGGACAGGCTCATCTATGGCTCCACCTTC. Amino acid sequence: CASSRVDRLIYGSTF.

This clonotype appeared many times. The chain recombines TRBV19 with TRBJ2-1; no clear D gene. Germline V gives CDR1 LNHDA, CDR2 SQIVND (reference sequence). The CDR3 extends over 11 amino acids. Trimming took 6 bases from V and 5 from J, leaving 5 bases between them. The CDR3, as DNA: TGTGCCAGTAGAGCAAACAATGAGCAGTTCTTC. It encodes CASRANNEQFF.

This clonotype was recorded many times. The chain uses TRBV7-2 and TRBJ2-5; D uncertain. CDR3 length: 15 amino acids. The V end was cut by 5 bases, the J end by 1 base, with 14 bases between. The germline V gene encodes CDR1 SGHTA and CDR2 FQGNSA. The CDR3 spells CASSQPLAAQETQYF. The CDR3 DNA reads TGTGCCAGCAGCCAACCCCTTGCAGCCCAAGAGACCCAGTACTTC.

Concerning this clonotype itself: The conserved phenylalanine or tryptophan is not found at the CDR3 terminus, so this likely reflects a read error. This chain connects TRBV7-2 to TRBJ1-1, with 7 bases matching TRBD1. Germline trimming cut 2 bases from V and 5 bases from J; bases unmatched to any gene: 5. The CDR3 sequence is 14 residues long. Germline CDR1 and CDR2: SGHTA and FQGNSA. This chain's CDR3 is CASSLNRGGTEAFV. The CDR3 region has the DNA TGTGCCAGCAGCTTAAACAGGGGAGGTACTGAAGCTTTCGTT.

This clonotype was recorded many times. This chain links TRBV7-2 with TRBJ2-3; 8 bases line up with TRBD1. V shed 4 bases, J shed 1 base, and the junction held 1 base outside the gene matches. There are 14 residues in the CDR3. CDR1 and CDR2 (germline): SGHTA, FQGNSA. The CDR3 DNA reads as TGTGCCAGCAGCTCGGACAGGGGCACAGATACGCAGTATTTT. This sequence encodes CASSSDRGTDTQYF.

Ten or more counts support this clonotype. A much larger clonotype is one base distant, so this may be a read error. The CDR3 ends on some other residue instead of the conserved phenylalanine or tryptophan, so this is likely a read error. This chain connects TRBV29-1 to TRBJ2-7, with D unclear. The V end lost 4 bases, the J end lost 3 bases, and 7 bases lay between the germline ends. The CDR3 has 11 amino acids. From germline, CDR1 is SQVTM and CDR2 ANQGSEA. The CDR3 coding sequence is TGCAGCGTTGTGATGGGCTACGAGCAGTACCTC. Amino acid sequence: CSVVMGYEQYL.

The genes are TRBV7-3 and TRBJ2-1, with 9 bases fitting TRBD1. The CDR3 runs to 17 residues. Losses at the gene ends were 4 bases for V and 0 bases for J; bases not matched to a gene: 7. Germline CDR1 is SGHTA and CDR2 is FQGTGA. The CDR3 coding sequence is TGTGCCAGCAGCTCGCCCGCGACAGGGGGCTCCTACAATGAGCAGTTCTTC. It encodes CASSSPATGGSYNEQFF. Supplemented by reference TRBV7-3 and TRBJ2-1, the full variable domain reads GAGVSQTPSNKVTEKGKYVELRCDPISGHTALYWYRQSLGQGPEFLIYFQGTGAADDSGLPNDRFFAVRPEGSVSTLKIQRTERGDSAVYLCASSSPATGGSYNEQFFGPGTRLTVL.

For this clonotype: This may come from a read error, since a much larger clone is one base off. This is likely a read error, given that the CDR3 carries no conserved phenylalanine or tryptophan at its end. V usage is TRBV6-1 and J usage is TRBJ1-5; the D gene is possibly TRBD1 (6 bases). The CDR3 is 14 residues long. The ends were cut back, 8 bases at V and 5 bases at J, with 16 bases in the middle. Looked up from germline, CDR1 is MNHNS and CDR2 is SASEGT. The DNA of the CDR3 is TGTGCCAGCTTCAATATCAGGGGCCATCAGCCCCAGCATTCT. Amino acid sequence: CASFNIRGHQPQHS.

The genes are TRBV9 and TRBJ1-1; D is uncertain. Germline values: CDR1 SGDLS, CDR2 YYNGEE. V lost 4 bases and J lost 10, with 17 bases in between. The CDR3 runs to 13 residues. CDR3 sequence reads: CASSSRESHLAFF. In DNA, the CDR3 is TGTGCCAGCAGCTCCCGCGAGTCTCATCTAGCTTTCTTT.

This chain uses TRBV19 with TRBJ1-1; TRBD1 matches 9 bases. Germline CDR1 and CDR2: LNHDA and SQIVND (reference sequence). This CDR3 is 15 amino acids long. V was pared by 5 bases and J by 6 bases, with 10 bases of the junction left unmatched. CDR3 bases: TGTGCCAGTAGTGAGGGACAGGGTATCAGAGCTGAAGCTTTCTTT. This encodes CASSEGQGIRAEAFF.

Concerning this clonotype: The DNA is omitted, as the CDR3 cannot be located on it reliably, and the CDR3 follows TCRdb's listing. The chain is built from TRBV7-9 and TRBJ2-5; TRBD1 was called by the table and not checked on the DNA. In germline, CDR1 is SEHNR, CDR2 FQNEAQ (reference sequence). The CDR3 is made up of 20 amino acids, end residues included. This CDR3 reads CASSLDSYYGCTFGSGPQYF.

Comments on this clonotype: Sequence at one end of the junction differs from germline and may be a read error. CDR3 nucleotides: TGTGCCAGCAGCTTAGGGAGGCGTACTGAAGCTTTCTTT. It encodes CASSLGRRTEAFF. This rearrangement joins TRBV12-3 or TRBV12-4 to TRBJ1-1; D ambiguous. CDR3 size: 13 residues.

In the case of this clonotype: Because the CDR3 is missing its conserved closing phenylalanine or tryptophan, this is likely a read error. The CDR3 DNA is TGTGCCAGCAGCTTCGGTGGGCGGACCGGGGAGCTGTTTCTT. Translated: CASSFGGRTGELFL. The rearrangement links TRBV5-4 to TRBJ2-2; no definite D call. Germline V gene sequence: CDR1 SGHNT, CDR2 YYREEE (reference sequence). This CDR3 region has 14 residues. V lost 2 bases and J lost 5, with 10 bases in between.

By share of the sample, this clonotype is medium-sized. The chain uses TRBV7-6 and TRBJ2-2; D is ambiguous. In germline, CDR1 is SGHVS, CDR2 FNYEAQ. This CDR3 has 12 residues. V lost 0 bases and J 6 bases, leaving 2 bases between the germline ends. In DNA, the CDR3 is TGTGCCAGCAGCTTAGCGGCCGGGGAGCTGTTTTTT. The encoded protein is CASSLAAGELFF.

This clonotype was seen at least ten times. The chain carries TRBV7-2 and TRBJ2-3; D is perhaps TRBD2 (6 bases). CDR1 SGHTA and CDR2 FQGNSA come from the germline V gene. V was trimmed by 4 bases and J by 6 bases, leaving 20 bases between them. The CDR3 runs to 16 residues. The CDR3 is CASSSTGTHPGDTQYF. The CDR3 DNA follows: TGTGCCAGCAGCTCAACCGGGACTCACCCGGGGGATACGCAGTATTTT.

This clonotype was picked up many times. J is TRBJ2-7 and V is TRBV20-1; D might be TRBD2 (6 bases). CDR1 and CDR2 (germline): DFQATT, SNEGSKA (reference sequence). The V and J ends lost 1 base and 3 bases respectively, with 13 bases between them. The CDR3 sequence is 14 residues long. The CDR3 here is CSARAISGFYEQYF. DNA for the CDR3: TGCAGTGCTAGAGCGATTAGCGGATTCTACGAGCAGTACTTC.

This chain links TRBV15 with TRBJ1-2; 8 bases match TRBD1. The CDR3 spans 17 residues. CDR1 and CDR2 from the germline V gene are LNHNV and YYDKDF (reference sequence). Trimming cost V 3 bases and J 4 bases; bases outside gene matches: 13. CDR3 amino acids: CATSSLAHRGSFYGYTF. CDR3 coding DNA: TGTGCCACCAGCAGCTTAGCGCACAGGGGGTCCTTCTATGGCTACACCTTC.

This chain joins TRBV12-3 or TRBV12-4 and TRBJ2-7, with 7 bases that match TRBD2. The CDR3 is 16 residues long. The V and J ends lost 8 bases and 1 base, in that order; junction bases with no gene match: 14. Here the CDR3 DNA reads TGTGCCAGCTCCTCCTCCCCGGGACTAACGTCCTACGAGCAGTACTTC. Translation: CASSSSPGLTSYEQYF.

A few counts support this clonotype. The rearrangement joins TRBV20-1 to TRBJ1-6, with 7 bases fitting TRBD1. The V gene end was trimmed by 6 bases and the J gene end by 8 bases; junction bases not matched to a gene: 7. CDR3 size: 13 residues. CDR1 and CDR2 (germline): DFQATT, SNEGSKA (reference sequence). Here the CDR3 DNA reads TGCAGTGCCCAGGGGGATTGGGATTCACCCCTCCACTTT. Protein product: CSAQGDWDSPLHF.

This clonotype appeared many times. The chain uses TRBV9 and TRBJ2-5, with 12 positions matching TRBD2. CDR3 length equals 19 residues. V was pared by 0 bases and J by 0 bases, with 9 bases of the junction left unmatched. In germline, CDR1 is SGDLS, CDR2 YYNGEE. The CDR3 sequence is CASSVATASGGVYQETQYF. CDR3 in DNA: TGTGCCAGCAGCGTAGCTACGGCTAGCGGGGGGGTCTACCAAGAGACCCAGTACTTC.

This clonotype was recorded at least ten times. This chain's CDR3 is CASSLAGRRETQYF. The CDR3 DNA follows: TGTGCCAGCAGCTTAGCGGGGCGCCGAGAGACCCAGTACTTC. The chain recombines TRBV7-9 with TRBJ2-5; TRBD1 might be the D (5 bases). In germline, CDR1 is SEHNR, CDR2 FQNEAQ (reference sequence). The CDR3 length is 14 residues. V lost 0 bases and J lost 4, with 9 bases in between.

This clonotype was observed many times. The V gene is TRBV5-6, the J gene TRBJ1-2, with a tentative D call TRBD1 (6 bases). The germline gives CDR1 SGHDT, CDR2 YYEEEE. Trimming removed 4 bases at V and 6 bases at J, with 19 bases between. This CDR3 is 15 amino acids long. The CDR3 protein is CASSRFVQGANGYTF. The CDR3 DNA sequence: TGTGCCAGCAGCCGCTTTGTACAGGGTGCCAATGGCTACACCTTC. Full variable domain (missing parts from reference TRBV5-6 and TRBJ1-2): DAGVTQSPTHLIKTRGQQVTLRCSPKSGHDTVSWYQQALGQGPQFIFQYYEEEERQRGNFPDRFSGHQFPNYSSELNVNALLLGDSALYLCASSRFVQGANGYTFGSGTRLTVV.

The gene calls are TRBV15 and TRBJ2-3, with TRBD2 identical over 11 bases. CDR1 is LNHNV and CDR2 is YYDKDF in the germline V gene (reference sequence). This CDR3 contains 13 residues. The junction had 7 bases not matched to a gene; V was cut back by 6 bases and J by 11 bases. The CDR3 sequence is CATRTSGNNEQYF. As DNA, the CDR3 is TGTGCCACCAGGACTAGCGGGAACAATGAGCAGTATTTT.

This clonotype was counted ten times or more. The V and J genes are TRBV11-3 and TRBJ2-7, with 12 bases aligning to TRBD1. The CDR3 runs 15 residues. Germline V gene data show CDR1 as SGHNT and CDR2 as YENEEA. Losses at the gene ends were 2 bases for V and 5 bases for J; bases not matched to a gene: 4. The CDR3 nucleotides are TGTGCCAGCAGCTTACGGGGGACAGGGGGCCACGAGCAGTACTTC. Amino acid sequence: CASSLRGTGGHEQYF.

V usage is TRBV5-1 and J usage is TRBJ1-4; D may be TRBD1 (5 bases). Trimming shortened V by 2 bases and J by 8 bases, and 16 bases separated the two germline ends. CDR1 and CDR2 from the germline V gene are SGHRS and YFSETQ. This CDR3 is built from 15 residues. CDR3 DNA: TGCGCCAGCAGCTTAACCGGGGGGGACGGAGAAAAACTGTTTTTT. Its translation: CASSLTGGDGEKLFF.

The chain joins TRBV29-1 to TRBJ2-6; D gene ambiguous. This CDR3 comprises 14 residues. CDR1 and CDR2 from the germline V gene are SQVTM and ANQGSEA. Trimming left V 3 bases short and J 0 bases short, with 6 bases between. CDR3 coding DNA: TGCAGCGTTGATTTAACCTCTGGGGCCAACGTCCTGACTTTC. Translating gives CSVDLTSGANVLTF.